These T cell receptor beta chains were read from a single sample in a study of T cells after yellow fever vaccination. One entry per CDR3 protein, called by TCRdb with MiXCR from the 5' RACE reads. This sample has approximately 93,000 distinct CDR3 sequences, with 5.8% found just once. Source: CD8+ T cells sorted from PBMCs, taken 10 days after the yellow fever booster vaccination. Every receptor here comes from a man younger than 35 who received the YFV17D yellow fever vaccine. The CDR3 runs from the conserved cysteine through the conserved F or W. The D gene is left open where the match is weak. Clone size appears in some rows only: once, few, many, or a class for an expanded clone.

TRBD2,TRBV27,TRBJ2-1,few,CASSSGLAYDEQFF,TGTGCCAGCAGTTCGGGACTAGCTTATGATGAGCAGTTCTTC
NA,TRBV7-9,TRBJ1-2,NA,CASSPEGFGYTF,TGTGCCAGCAGTCCAGAGGGGTTTGGCTACACCTTC
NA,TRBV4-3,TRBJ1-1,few,CASSPRGLNTEAFF,TGCGCCAGCAGCCCTCGGGGCCTGAACACTGAAGCTTTCTTT
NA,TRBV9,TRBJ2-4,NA,CASSVDALAKNIQYF,TGTGCCAGCAGCGTAGACGCCCTAGCCAAAAACATTCAGTACTTC
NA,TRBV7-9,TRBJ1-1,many,CASSPQWGVNTEAFF,TGTGCCAGCAGCCCCCAGTGGGGAGTGAACACTGAAGCTTTCTTT
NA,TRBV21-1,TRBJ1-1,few,CASPQRNTEAFF,TGTGCCAGCCCTCAGAGGAACACTGAAGCTTTCTTT
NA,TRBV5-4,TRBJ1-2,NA,CASSTEGIVYGYTF,TGTGCCAGCAGCACGGAAGGGATCGTCTATGGCTACACCTTC
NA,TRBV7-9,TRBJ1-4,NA,CASSLTGSGEKLFF,TGTGCCAGCAGCCTCACAGGGAGTGGCGAAAAACTGTTTTTT
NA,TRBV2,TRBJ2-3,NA,CASKVGAGDTQYF,TGTGCCAGCAAGGTGGGGGCGGGAGATACGCAGTATTTT
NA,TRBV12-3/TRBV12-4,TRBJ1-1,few,CASSFARYSGDTEAFF,TGTGCCAGCAGTTTCGCTCGCTACTCGGGGGACACTGAAGCTTTCTTT
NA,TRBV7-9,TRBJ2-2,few,CASQGFELNTGELFF,TGTGCCAGCCAGGGGTTCGAACTGAACACCGGGGAGCTGTTTTTT
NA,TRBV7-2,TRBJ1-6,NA,CASSPGWGAESPLHF,TGTGCCAGCAGCCCGGGATGGGGCGCGGAATCACCCCTCCACTTT
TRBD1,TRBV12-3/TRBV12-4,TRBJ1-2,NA,CASSFRGVSYGYTF,TGTGCCAGCAGTTTCAGGGGGGTTAGTTATGGCTACACCTTC
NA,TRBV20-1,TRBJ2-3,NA,CSARNKDTQYF,TGCAGTGCTAGGAACAAAGATACGCAGTATTTT
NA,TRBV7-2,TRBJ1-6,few,CASSPVGPGNNSPLHF,TGTGCCAGCAGCCCCGTGGGTCCGGGGAATAATTCACCCCTCCACTTT
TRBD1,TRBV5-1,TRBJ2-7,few,CASSPGDRAVDEQYF,TGCGCCAGCAGCCCCGGGGACAGGGCTGTCGACGAGCAGTACTTC
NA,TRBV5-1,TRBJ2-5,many,CASSRSQAGGGVRETQYF,TGCGCCAGCAGCCGAAGTCAGGCTGGCGGGGGCGTGAGAGAGACCCAGTACTTC